The source of this TCR beta chain is a study of cytomegalovirus exposure and HLA in healthy donors. Study-level information: Membership in the Caucasian-associated ancestry cluster was found for around 81% of approximately 400 genotyped donors. Study conclusions and caveats: In all likelihood, a cluster of highly shared sequence variants was a sequencing artifact. Later analysis placed DRB1 highest and HLA-C lowest in TCR association rates, which differed by HLA locus.

PCR primers comprised 60 Vbeta and 13 Jbeta primers. Assay: immunoSEQ multiplex PCR; the TCRdb copy retains only in-frame clones and omits some. The sample has about 170,000 clones; approximately 70% are singletons. Notes on this clone: The antigen is unknown.

Sequenced material: PBMCs. The clonotype comes from a man aged 40-49 years in good health and CMV-seropositive.

CDR3 sequence reads: CASSSSSGSGANVLTF. In DNA form, the CDR3 reads TGTGCCAGCAGCTCATCCTCAGGCTCTGGGGCCAACGTCCTGACTTTC. V gene TRBV7-3 combines with J gene TRBJ2-6, with D hard to call. Germline lookup yields CDR1 SGHTA and CDR2 FQGTGA. Trimming removed 4 bases at V and 0 bases at J, with 10 bases between. The CDR3 has 16 residues.